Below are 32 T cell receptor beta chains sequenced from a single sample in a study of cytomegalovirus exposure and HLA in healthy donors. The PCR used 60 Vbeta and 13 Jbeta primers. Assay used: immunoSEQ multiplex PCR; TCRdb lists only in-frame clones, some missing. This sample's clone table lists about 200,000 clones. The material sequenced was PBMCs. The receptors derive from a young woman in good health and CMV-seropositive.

The CDR3 loop reads CASSHGQFTGELFF. DNA for the CDR3: TGTGCCAGCAGCCATGGACAGTTCACCGGGGAGCTGTTTTTT. The chain combines TRBV7-7 with TRBJ2-2, with D perhaps TRBD1 (6 bases). Germline CDR1 reads SSHAT; CDR2 reads FNYEAQ (reference sequence). Trimming shortened V by 5 bases and J by 4 bases, and 11 bases separated the two germline ends. This CDR3 contains 14 residues.

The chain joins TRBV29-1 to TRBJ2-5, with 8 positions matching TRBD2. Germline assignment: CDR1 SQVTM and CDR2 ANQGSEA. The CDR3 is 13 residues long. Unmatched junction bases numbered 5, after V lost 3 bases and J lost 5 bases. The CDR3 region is CSVETSVMETQYF. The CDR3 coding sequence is TGCAGCGTTGAGACTAGCGTAATGGAGACCCAGTACTTC.

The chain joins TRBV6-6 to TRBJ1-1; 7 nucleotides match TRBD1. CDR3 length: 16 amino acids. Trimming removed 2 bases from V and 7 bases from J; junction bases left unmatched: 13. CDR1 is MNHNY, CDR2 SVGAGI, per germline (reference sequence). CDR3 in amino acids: CASSYGRGRGANEAFF. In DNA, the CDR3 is TGTGCCAGCAGTTACGGAAGGGGCAGGGGGGCAAATGAAGCTTTCTTT.

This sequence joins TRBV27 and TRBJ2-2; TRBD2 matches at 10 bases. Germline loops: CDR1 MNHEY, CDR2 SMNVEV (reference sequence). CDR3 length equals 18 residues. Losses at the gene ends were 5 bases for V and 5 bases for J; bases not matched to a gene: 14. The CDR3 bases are TGTGCCAGCAGTCCCTATGGTAGGCTAGCGGGGGCTACCGGGGAGCTGTTTTTT. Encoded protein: CASSPYGRLAGATGELFF.

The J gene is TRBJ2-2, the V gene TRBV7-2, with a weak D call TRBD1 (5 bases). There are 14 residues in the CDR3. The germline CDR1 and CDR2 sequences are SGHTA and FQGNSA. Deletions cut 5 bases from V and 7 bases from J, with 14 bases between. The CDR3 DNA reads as TGTGCCAGCAGCCAAGGAAGGGGCCGCGGGGAGCTGTTTTTT. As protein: CASSQGRGRGELFF.

The CDR3 spells CASSPGLGFGGYTF. CDR3 DNA: TGTGCCAGCAGCCCAGGGCTCGGATTCGGTGGCTACACCTTC. This chain connects TRBV11-2 to TRBJ1-2, with a weak D call TRBD1 (5 bases). The CDR3 runs to 14 residues. The germline CDR1 and CDR2 sequences are SGHAT and FQNNGV. V dropped 5 bases and J dropped 7 bases, with 17 bases sitting between them.

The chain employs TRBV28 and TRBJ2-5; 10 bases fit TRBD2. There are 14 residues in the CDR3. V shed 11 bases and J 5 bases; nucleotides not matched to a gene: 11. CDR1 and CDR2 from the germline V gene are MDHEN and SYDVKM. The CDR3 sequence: CAGSAGGLRETQYF. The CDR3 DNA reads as TGTGCCGGTTCAGCGGGAGGGCTGAGGGAGACCCAGTACTTC.

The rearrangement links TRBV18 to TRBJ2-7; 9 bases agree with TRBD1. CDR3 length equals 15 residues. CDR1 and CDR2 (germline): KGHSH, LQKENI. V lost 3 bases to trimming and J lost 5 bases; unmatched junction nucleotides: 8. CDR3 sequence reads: CASSPIRDRAHEQYF. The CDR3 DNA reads TGTGCCAGCTCACCGATCCGGGACAGGGCCCACGAGCAGTACTTC.

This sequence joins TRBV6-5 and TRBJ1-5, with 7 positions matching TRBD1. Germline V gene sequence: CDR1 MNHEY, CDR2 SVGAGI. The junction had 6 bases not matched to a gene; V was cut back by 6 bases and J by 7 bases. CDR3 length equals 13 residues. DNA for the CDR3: TGTGCCAGCAGCTACGACAGGGCGCAGCCCCAGCATTTT. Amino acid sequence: CASSYDRAQPQHF.

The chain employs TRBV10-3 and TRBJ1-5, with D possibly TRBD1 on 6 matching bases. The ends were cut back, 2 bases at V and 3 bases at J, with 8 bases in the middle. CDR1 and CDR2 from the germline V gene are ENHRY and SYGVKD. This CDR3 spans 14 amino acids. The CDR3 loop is CAISETGSNQPQHF. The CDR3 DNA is TGTGCCATCAGTGAGACAGGGTCCAATCAGCCCCAGCATTTT.

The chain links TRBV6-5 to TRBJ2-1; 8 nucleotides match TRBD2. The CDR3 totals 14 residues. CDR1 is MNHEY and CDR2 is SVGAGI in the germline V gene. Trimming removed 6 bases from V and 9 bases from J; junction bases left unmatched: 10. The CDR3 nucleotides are TGTGCCAGCAGAGGTAGCGGGGTATCCGTTGAGCAGTTCTTC. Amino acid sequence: CASRGSGVSVEQFF.

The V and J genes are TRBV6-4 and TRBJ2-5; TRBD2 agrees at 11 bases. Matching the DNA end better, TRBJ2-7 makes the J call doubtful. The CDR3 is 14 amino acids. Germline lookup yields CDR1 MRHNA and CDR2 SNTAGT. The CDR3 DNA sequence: TGTGCCAGCAGTGAGACTAGCGGGGTCTACGAGCAGTACTTC. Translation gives CASSETSGVYEQYF.

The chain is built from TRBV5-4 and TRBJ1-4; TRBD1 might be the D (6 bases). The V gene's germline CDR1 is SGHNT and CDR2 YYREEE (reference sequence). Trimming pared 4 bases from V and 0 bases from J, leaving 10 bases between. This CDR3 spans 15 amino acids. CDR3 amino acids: CASSPRGSTNEKLFF. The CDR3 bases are TGTGCCAGCAGCCCCAGGGGTTCAACTAATGAAAAACTGTTTTTT.

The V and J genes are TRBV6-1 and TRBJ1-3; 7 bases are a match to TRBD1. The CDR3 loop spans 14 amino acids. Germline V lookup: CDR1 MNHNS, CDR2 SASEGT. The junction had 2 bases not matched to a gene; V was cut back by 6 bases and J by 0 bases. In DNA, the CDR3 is TGTGCCAGCAGCACAGGGGCCTCTGGAAACACCATATATTTT. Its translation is CASSTGASGNTIYF.

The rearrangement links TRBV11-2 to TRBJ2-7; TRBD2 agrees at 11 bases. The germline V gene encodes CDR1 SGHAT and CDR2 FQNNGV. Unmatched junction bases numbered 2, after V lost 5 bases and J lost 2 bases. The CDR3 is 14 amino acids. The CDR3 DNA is TGTGCCAGCAGCGGGACTAGCGGAACCTACGAGCAGTACTTC. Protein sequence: CASSGTSGTYEQYF.

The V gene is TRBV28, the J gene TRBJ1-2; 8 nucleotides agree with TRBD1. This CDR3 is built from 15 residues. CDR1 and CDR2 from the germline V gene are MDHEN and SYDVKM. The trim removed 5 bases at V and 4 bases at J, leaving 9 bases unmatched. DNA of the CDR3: TGTGCCAGCAGTCTCGCCAGGGGGCGCGGCTATGGCTACACCTTC. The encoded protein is CASSLARGRGYGYTF.

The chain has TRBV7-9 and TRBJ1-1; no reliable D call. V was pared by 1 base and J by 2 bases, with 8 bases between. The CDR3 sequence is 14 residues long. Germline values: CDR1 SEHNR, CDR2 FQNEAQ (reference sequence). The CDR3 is CASSLGSLNTEAFF. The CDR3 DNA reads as TGTGCCAGCAGCTTAGGGAGCCTCAACACTGAAGCTTTCTTT.

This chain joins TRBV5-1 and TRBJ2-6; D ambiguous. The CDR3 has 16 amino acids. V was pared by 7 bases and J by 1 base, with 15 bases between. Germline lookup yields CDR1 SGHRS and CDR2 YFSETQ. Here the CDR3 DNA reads TGCGCCAGCCACCCTCTAGGTGAATCTGGGGCCAACGTCCTGACTTTC. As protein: CASHPLGESGANVLTF. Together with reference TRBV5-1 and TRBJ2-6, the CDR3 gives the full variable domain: KAGVTQTPRYLIKTRGQQVTLSCSPISGHRSVSWYQQTPGQGLQFLFEYFSETQRNKGNFPGRFSGRQFSNSRSEMNVSTLELGDSALYLCASHPLGESGANVLTFGAGSRLTVL.

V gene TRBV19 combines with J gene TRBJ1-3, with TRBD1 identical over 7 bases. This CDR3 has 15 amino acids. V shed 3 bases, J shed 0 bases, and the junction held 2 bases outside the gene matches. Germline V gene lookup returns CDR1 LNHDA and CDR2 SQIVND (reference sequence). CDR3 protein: CASSMGTASGNTIYF. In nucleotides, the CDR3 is TGTGCCAGTAGTATGGGGACAGCCTCTGGAAACACCATATATTTT. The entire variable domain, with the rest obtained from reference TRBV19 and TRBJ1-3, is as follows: DGGITQSPKYLFRKEGQNVTLSCEQNLNHDAMYWYRQDPGQGLRLIYYSQIVNDFQKGDIAEGYSVSREKKESFPLTVTSAQKNPTAFYLCASSMGTASGNTIYFGEGSWLTVV.

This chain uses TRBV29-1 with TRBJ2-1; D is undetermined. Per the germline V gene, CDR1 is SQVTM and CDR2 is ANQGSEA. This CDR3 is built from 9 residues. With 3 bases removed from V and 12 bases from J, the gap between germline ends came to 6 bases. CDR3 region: CSVDGLQFF. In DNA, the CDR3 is TGCAGCGTTGATGGGCTGCAGTTCTTC.

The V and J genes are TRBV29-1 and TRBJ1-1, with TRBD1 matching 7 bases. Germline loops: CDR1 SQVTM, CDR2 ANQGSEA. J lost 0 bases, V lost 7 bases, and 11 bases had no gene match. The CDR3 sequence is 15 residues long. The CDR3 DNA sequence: TGCAGCGCCTCAGGGGGGTGGGCGATGAACACTGAAGCTTTCTTT. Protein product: CSASGGWAMNTEAFF.

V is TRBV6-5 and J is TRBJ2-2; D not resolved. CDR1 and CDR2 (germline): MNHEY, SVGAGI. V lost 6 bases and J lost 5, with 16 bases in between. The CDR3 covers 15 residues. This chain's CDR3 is CASSQRAIATGELFF. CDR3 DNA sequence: TGTGCCAGCAGCCAGCGAGCCATCGCTACCGGGGAGCTGTTTTTT.

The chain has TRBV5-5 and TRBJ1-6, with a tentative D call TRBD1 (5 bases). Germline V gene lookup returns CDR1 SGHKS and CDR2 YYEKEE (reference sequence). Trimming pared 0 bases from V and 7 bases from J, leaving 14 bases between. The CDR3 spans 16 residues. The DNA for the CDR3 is TGTGCCAGCAGCTTGGCAGGGTTTTTTATGAATTCACCCCTCCACTTT. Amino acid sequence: CASSLAGFFMNSPLHF. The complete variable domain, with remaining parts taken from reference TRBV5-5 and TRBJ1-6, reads DAGVTQSPTHLIKTRGQQVTLRCSPISGHKSVSWYQQVLGQGPQFIFQYYEKEERGRGNFPDRFSARQFPNYSSELNVNALLLGDSALYLCASSLAGFFMNSPLHFGNGTRLTVT.

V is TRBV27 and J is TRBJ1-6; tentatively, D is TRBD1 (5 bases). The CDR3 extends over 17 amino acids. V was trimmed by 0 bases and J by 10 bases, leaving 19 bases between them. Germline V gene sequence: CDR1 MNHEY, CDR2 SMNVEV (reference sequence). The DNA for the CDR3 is TGTGCCAGCAGTTTATCGGTGTTCGGGCAGGGAACATCACCCCTCCACTTT. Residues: CASSLSVFGQGTSPLHF.

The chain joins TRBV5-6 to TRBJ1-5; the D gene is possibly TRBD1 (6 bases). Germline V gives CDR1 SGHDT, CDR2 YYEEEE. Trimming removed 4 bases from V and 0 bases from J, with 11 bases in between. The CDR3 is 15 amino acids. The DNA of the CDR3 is TGTGCCAGCAGCACGGACAGAACTAGCAATCAGCCCCAGCATTTT. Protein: CASSTDRTSNQPQHF.

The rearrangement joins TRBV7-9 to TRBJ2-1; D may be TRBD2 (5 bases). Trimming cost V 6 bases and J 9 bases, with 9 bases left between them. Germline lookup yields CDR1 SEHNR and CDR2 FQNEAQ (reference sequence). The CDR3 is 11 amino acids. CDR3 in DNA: TGTGCCAGCAGGTACGGGGTTGAGCAGTTCTTC. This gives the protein CASRYGVEQFF.

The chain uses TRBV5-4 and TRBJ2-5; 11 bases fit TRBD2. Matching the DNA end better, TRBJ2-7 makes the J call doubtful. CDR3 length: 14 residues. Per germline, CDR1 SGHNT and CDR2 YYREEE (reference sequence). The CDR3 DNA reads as TGTGCCAGCAGCTTGACTAGCGGGAGCGGCGAGCAGTACTTC. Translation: CASSLTSGSGEQYF.

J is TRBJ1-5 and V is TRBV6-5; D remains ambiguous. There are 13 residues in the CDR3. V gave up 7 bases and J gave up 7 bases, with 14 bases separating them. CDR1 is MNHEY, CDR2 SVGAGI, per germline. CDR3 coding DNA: TGTGCCAGCAAGACTGCGGCAACACAGCCCCAGCATTTT. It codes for CASKTAATQPQHF.

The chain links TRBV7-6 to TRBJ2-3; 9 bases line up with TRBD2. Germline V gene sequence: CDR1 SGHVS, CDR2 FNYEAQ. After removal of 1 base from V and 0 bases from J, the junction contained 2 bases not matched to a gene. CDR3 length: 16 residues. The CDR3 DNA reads TGTGCCAGCAGCTTAGAGACTAGCGGTAGCACAGATACGCAGTATTTT. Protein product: CASSLETSGSTDTQYF.

The CDR3: CASTGDRGQETQYF. The CDR3 region has the DNA TGTGCCAGCACTGGGGACAGGGGACAAGAGACCCAGTACTTC. The V gene is TRBV2, the J gene TRBJ2-5; 10 bases map to TRBD1. The trim removed 7 bases at V and 2 bases at J, leaving 4 bases unmatched. Germline V gives CDR1 SNHLY, CDR2 FYNNEI. This CDR3 has 14 amino acids.

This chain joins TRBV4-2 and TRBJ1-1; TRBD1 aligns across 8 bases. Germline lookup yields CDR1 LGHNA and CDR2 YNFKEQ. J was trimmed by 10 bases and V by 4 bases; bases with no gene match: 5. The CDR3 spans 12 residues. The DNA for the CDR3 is TGTGCCAGCAGCCCCGGACAGGGTGGAGCTTTCTTT. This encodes CASSPGQGGAFF.

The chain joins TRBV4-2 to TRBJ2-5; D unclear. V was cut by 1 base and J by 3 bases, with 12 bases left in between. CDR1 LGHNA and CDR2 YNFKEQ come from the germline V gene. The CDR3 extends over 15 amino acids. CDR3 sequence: CASSQAWPGEETQYF. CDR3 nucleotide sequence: TGTGCCAGCAGCCAAGCGTGGCCAGGTGAAGAGACCCAGTACTTC.